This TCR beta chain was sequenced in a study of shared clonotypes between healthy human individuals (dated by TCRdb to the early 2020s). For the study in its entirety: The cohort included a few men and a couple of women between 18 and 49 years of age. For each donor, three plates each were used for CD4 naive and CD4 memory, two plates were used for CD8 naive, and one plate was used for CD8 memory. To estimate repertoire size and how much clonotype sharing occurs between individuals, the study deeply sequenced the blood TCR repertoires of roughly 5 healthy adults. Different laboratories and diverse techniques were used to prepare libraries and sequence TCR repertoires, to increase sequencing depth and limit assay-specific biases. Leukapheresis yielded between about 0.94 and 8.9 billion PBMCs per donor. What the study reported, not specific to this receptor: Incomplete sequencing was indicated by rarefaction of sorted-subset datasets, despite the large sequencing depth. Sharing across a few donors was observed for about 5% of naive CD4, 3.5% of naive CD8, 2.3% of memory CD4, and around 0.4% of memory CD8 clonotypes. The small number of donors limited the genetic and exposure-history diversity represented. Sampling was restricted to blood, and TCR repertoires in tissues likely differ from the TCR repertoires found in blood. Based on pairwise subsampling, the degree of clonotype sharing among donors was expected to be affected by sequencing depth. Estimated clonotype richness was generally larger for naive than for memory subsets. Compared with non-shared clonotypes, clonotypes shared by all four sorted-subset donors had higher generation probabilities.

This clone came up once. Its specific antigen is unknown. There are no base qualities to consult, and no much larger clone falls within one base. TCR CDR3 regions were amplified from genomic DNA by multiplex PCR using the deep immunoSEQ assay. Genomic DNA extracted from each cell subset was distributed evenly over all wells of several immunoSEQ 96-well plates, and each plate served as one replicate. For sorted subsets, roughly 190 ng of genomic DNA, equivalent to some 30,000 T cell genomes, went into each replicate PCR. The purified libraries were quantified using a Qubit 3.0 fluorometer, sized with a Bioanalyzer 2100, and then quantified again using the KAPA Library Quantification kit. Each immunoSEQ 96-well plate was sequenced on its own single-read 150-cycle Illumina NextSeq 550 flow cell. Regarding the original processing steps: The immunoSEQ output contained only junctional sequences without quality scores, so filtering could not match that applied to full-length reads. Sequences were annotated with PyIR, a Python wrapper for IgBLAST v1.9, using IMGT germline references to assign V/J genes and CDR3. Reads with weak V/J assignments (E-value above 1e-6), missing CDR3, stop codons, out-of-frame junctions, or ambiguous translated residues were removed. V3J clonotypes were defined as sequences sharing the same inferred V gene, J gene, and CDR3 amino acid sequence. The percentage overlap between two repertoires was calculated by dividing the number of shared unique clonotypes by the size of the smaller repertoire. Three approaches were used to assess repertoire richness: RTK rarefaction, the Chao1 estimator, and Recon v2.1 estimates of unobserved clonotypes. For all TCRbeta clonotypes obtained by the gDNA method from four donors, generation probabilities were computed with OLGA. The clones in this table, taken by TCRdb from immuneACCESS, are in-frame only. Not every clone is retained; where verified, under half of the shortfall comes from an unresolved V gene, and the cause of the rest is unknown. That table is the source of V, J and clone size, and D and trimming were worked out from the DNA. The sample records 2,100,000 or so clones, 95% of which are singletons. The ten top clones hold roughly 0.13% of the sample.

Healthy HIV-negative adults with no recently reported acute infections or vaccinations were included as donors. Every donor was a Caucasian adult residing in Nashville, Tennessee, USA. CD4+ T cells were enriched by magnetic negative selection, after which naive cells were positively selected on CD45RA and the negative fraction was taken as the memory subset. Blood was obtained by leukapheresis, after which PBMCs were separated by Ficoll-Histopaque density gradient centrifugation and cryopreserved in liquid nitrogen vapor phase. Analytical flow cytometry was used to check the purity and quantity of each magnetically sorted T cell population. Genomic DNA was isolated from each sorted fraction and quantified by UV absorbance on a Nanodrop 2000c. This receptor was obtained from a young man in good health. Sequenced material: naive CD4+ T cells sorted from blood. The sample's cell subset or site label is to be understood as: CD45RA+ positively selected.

The DNA sequence is TGCGCCAGCAGCTTACAGGTAGCCAAAAACATTCAGTACTTC. It translates as CASSLQVAKNIQYF. This chain is built from TRBV5-1 and TRBJ2-4; TRBD1 is a possible D gene, resting on 5 matching bases. Cut back by 2 bases and 0 bases, the V and J ends lie 6 bases apart. Taken from cysteine to phenylalanine, the CDR3 has 14 residues. Just the 42-base CDR3 DNA is kept, in frame starting at base 1. Via the germline V gene, CDR1 is SGHRS and CDR2 YFSETQ.